The 9 T cell receptor beta chains reported below all come from one sample, sequenced in a study of T-cell reconstitution after alpha-beta-depleted transplantation in children. The TCRbeta library was prepared with unique molecular identifiers. MiXCR, run by TCRdb on the PCR reads, gives a single entry per CDR3 protein. The table has 780,000 or so distinct CDR3 sequences, roughly 16% seen once. The sample in question was PBMCs, mostly from graft donor cells, obtained 360 days after TCRalphabeta/CD19-depleted stem cell transplant. These receptors came from a male patient between 10 and 17 years old who had a stem cell transplant for acute lymphoblastic leukemia, so the T cells may come from the graft donor.

This clonotype was seen repeatedly, ten times or more. V usage is TRBV10-1 and J usage is TRBJ2-5, with D uncertain. Germline CDR1 and CDR2: WNHNN and SYGVQD (reference sequence). Trimming took off 0 bases at V and 3 bases at J, with 8 bases between the two ends. The CDR3 has 14 residues. The CDR3 sequence: CASSESDGEETQYF. DNA of the CDR3: TGCGCCAGCAGTGAGTCGGACGGCGAAGAGACCCAGTACTTC.

This clonotype was observed a handful of times. The chain uses TRBV6-5 and TRBJ2-7, with 10 bases aligning to TRBD1. The germline V gene has CDR1 MNHEY and CDR2 SVGAGI. The CDR3 contains 16 residues. With V trimmed by 6 bases and J by 2 bases, 10 bases remained unmatched. The CDR3 loop reads CASSLPVGQGTYEQYF. The CDR3 DNA is TGTGCCAGCAGCTTACCAGTGGGACAGGGGACCTACGAGCAGTACTTC.

This clonotype was seen ten or more times. This chain joins TRBV29-1 and TRBJ2-2; D gene ambiguous. Trimming stripped 6 bases from V and 0 bases from J, with 11 bases between. Germline loops: CDR1 SQVTM, CDR2 ANQGSEA. This CDR3 region has 14 residues. The CDR3 coding sequence is TGCAGCGTCGACCGGGCCGCGAACACCGGGGAGCTGTTTTTT. This translates into CSVDRAANTGELFF.

This clonotype was found many times. The V gene is TRBV14, the J gene TRBJ2-7; D might be TRBD2 (6 bases). CDR1 is SGHDN, CDR2 FVKESK, per germline. The CDR3 runs to 16 residues. Between the trimmed V and J ends, which lost 5 bases and 2 bases, there was a span of 19 bases. The CDR3 sequence is CASSVYVPRGTYEQYF. The CDR3 DNA reads TGTGCCAGCAGCGTATACGTCCCACGGGGGACCTACGAGCAGTACTTC. Looking up the rest from reference TRBV14 and TRBJ2-7 gives the full variable domain: EAGVTQFPSHSVIEKGQTVTLRCDPISGHDNLYWYRRVMGKEIKFLLHFVKESKQDESGMPNNRFLAERTGGTYSTLKVQPAELEDSGVYFCASSVYVPRGTYEQYFGPGTRLTVT.

This clonotype has just a few counts. The chain recombines TRBV21-1 with TRBJ2-2; the D call in the table, TRBD1, was not verified against the DNA. TRBV21-1 is reported as a pseudogene. The CDR3 loop spans 16 amino acids. The CDR3 region has the DNA TGTGCCAGCAGCATACCTAGGACAGGCCGAACCGGGGAGCTGTTTTTT. Residues: CASSIPRTGRTGELFF.

This clonotype was counted between two and nine times. The chain combines TRBV12-3 or TRBV12-4 with TRBJ2-3; a possible D gene is TRBD2 (5 bases). The germline V and J ends were trimmed by 6 bases and 0 bases, with 16 bases remaining between them. This CDR3 contains 16 residues. The CDR3 region is CASSLAPATSTDTQYF. The CDR3 DNA follows: TGTGCCAGCAGCCTAGCCCCAGCGACTAGCACAGATACGCAGTATTTT.

This clonotype was counted only a few times. The rearrangement uses TRBV5-1 and TRBJ1-2; weak D call: TRBD1 (6 bases). Germline CDR1 is SGHRS and CDR2 is YFSETQ. V lost 4 bases to trimming and J lost 3 bases, with 13 bases between them. This CDR3 comprises 14 residues. In DNA, the CDR3 is TGCGCCAGCAGCATCGTAGGGGGGCACTATGGCTACACCTTC. It specifies CASSIVGGHYGYTF.

The chain carries TRBV5-1 and TRBJ1-1; no definite D call. The V end was cut by 0 bases, the J end by 5 bases, with 17 bases between. The CDR3 covers 16 residues. The germline V gene has CDR1 SGHRS and CDR2 YFSETQ. The CDR3 sequence: CASSLASSYRGTEAFF. CDR3 DNA sequence: TGCGCCAGCAGCTTGGCGAGTTCCTATCGCGGAACTGAAGCTTTCTTT.

V is TRBV5-1 and J is TRBJ2-5; TRBD2 aligns across 14 bases. This CDR3 region has 16 residues. J lost 5 bases, V lost 4 bases, and 7 bases had no gene match. Looked up from germline, CDR1 is SGHRS and CDR2 is YFSETQ. CDR3 nucleotide sequence: TGCGCCAGCAGCGGGGGACTAGCGGGAGTAAGGGAGACCCAGTACTTC. Residues: CASSGGLAGVRETQYF.